This TCR beta chain originates from a study of blood T cell repertoires in COVID-19. The data were produced by immunoSEQ multiplex PCR, yet TCRdb's version contains in-frame clones alone and is incomplete. The data show approximately 45,000 clones, around 86% seen once. Germline V gives CDR1 MNHEY, CDR2 SVGAGI. V lost 6 bases and J lost 4, with 15 bases in between. The CDR3 extends over 14 amino acids. The chain employs TRBV6-5 and TRBJ2-5; possibly TRBD2 for D (6 bases). The sequence derives from a woman older than 75 with COVID-19, enrolled during active disease. Sequences were obtained from peripheral blood. This CDR3 is CASRPTGRRETQYF. The CDR3 DNA sequence: TGTGCCAGCAGGCCAACGGGGAGGCGAGAGACCCAGTACTTC.